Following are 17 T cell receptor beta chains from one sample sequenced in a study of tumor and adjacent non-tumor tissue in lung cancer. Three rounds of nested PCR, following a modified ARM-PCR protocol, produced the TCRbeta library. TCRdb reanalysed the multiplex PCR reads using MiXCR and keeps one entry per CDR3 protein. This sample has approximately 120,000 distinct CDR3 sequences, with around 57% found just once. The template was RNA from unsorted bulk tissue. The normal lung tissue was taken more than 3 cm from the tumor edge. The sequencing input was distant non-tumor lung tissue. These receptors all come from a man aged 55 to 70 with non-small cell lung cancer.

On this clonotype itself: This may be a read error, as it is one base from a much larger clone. DNA for the CDR3: TGCAGTGCTATACTAGCGGGAGAAGGGGATACCCAGTACTTC. As protein: CSAILAGEGDTQYF. This chain links TRBV20-1 with TRBJ2-5; TRBD2 agrees at 11 bases. After removal of 4 bases from V and 8 bases from J, the junction contained 9 bases not matched to a gene. The CDR3 runs to 14 residues. The germline V gene has CDR1 DFQATT and CDR2 SNEGSKA (reference sequence).

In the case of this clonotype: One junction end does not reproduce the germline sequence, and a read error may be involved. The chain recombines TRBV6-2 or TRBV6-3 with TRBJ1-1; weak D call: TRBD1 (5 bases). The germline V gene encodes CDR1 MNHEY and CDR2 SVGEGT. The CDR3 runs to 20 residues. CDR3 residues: CASNYRWTPGRGGLKTEAFF. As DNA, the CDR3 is TGTGCCAGCAATTACCGGTGGACTCCGGGACGGGGAGGTTTAAAGACTGAAGCTTTCTTT.

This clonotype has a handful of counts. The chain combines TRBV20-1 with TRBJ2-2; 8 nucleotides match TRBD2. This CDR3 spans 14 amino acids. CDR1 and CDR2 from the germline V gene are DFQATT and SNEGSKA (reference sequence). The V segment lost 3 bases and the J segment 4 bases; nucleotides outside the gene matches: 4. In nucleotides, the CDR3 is TGCAGTGCTAGGGACGGGGGGGGCACCGGGGAGCTGTTTTTT. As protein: CSARDGGGTGELFF.

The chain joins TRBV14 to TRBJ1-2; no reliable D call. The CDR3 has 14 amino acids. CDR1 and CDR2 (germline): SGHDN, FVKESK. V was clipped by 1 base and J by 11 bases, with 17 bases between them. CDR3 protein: CASSQVPVGRGYTF. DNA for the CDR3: TGTGCCAGCAGCCAAGTGCCGGTTGGTCGCGGGTACACCTTC.

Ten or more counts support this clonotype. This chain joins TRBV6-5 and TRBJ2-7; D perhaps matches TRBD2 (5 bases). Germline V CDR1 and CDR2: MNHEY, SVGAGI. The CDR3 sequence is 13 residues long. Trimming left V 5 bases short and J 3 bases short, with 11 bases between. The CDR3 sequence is CASSIWSGYEQYF. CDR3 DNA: TGTGCCAGCAGTATTTGGAGCGGCTACGAGCAGTACTTC.

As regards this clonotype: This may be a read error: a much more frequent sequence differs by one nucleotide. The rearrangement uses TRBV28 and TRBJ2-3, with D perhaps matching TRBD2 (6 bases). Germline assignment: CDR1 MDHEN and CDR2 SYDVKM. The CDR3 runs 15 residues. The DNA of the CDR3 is TGTGCCAGCGCCTACTCTAGCGACCGCACAAATACGCAGTATTTT. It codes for CASAYSSDRTNTQYF.

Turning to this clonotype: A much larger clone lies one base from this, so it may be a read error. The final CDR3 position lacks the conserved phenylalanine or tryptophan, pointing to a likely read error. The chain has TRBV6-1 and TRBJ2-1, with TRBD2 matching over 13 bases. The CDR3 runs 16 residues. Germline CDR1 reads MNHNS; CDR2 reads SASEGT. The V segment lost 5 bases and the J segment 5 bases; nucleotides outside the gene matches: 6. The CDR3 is CASSKTGTSGNNEQFL. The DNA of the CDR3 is TGTGCCAGCAGTAAAACCGGGACTAGCGGGAACAATGAGCAGTTCCTC.

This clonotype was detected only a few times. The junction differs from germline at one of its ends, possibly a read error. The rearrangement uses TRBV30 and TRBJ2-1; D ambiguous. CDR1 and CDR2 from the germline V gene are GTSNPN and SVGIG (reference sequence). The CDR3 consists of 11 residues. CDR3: CAWSVVNEQFF. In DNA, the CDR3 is TGTGCCTGGAGTGTAGTTAATGAGCAATTCTTC.

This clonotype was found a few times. The chain's CDR3 is CASAQGRSGAFF. The CDR3 nucleotides read TGCGCCAGCGCCCAGGGTAGGTCTGGAGCTTTCTTT. The chain carries TRBV5-1 and TRBJ1-1; D possibly corresponds to TRBD1 (5 bases). CDR1 is SGHRS and CDR2 is YFSETQ in the germline V gene. This CDR3 comprises 12 residues. Between the trimmed V and J ends, which lost 7 bases and 10 bases, there was a span of 17 bases. The variable domain in full, completed from reference TRBV5-1 and TRBJ1-1, reads KAGVTQTPRYLIKTRGQQVTLSCSPISGHRSVSWYQQTPGQGLQFLFEYFSETQRNKGNFPGRFSGRQFSNSRSEMNVSTLELGDSALYLCASAQGRSGAFFGQGTRLTVV.

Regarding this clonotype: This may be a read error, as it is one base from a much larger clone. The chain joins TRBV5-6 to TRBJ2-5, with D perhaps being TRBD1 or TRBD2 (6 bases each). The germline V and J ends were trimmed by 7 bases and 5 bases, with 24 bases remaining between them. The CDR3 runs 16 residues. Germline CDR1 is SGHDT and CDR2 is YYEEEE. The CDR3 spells CASWRALGGSFETQYF. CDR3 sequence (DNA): TGTGCCAGCTGGCGGGCCCTAGGGGGGTCTTTTGAGACCCAGTACTTC.

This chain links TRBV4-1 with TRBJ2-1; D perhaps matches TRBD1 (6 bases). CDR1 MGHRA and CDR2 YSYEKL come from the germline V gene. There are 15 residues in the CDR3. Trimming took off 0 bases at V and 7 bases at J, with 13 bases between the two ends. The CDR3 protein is CASSQDSVGANEQFF. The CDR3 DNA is TGCGCCAGCAGCCAAGACTCAGTGGGGGCAAATGAGCAGTTCTTC.

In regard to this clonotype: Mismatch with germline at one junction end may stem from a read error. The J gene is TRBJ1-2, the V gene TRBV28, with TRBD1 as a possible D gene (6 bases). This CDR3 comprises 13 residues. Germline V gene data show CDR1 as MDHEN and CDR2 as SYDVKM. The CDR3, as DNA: TGTGCCAGCATCGTCGACAGGCGCTATGGCTGCACCTTC. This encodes CASIVDRRYGCTF.

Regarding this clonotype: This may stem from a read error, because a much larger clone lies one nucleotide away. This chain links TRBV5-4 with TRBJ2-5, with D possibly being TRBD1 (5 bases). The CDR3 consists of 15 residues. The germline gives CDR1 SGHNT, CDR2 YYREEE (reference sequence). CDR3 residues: CANSLAETVQETQYF. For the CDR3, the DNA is TGTGCCAACAGCTTGGCAGAGACAGTACAAGAGACCCAGTACTTC.

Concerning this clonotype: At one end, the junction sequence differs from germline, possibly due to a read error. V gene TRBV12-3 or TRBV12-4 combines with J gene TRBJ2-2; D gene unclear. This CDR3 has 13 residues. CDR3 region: CASSFGVFGELLF. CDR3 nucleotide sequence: TGTGCCAGCAGTTTTGGGGTATTTGGAGAGCTGTTGTTT.

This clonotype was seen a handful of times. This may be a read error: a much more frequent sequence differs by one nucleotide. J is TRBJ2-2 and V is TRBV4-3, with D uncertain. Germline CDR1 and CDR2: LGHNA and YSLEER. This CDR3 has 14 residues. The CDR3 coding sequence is TGCGCCAGCAGCCACTCAGCGAACGCCGGGGAGCTGTTTTTT. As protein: CASSHSANAGELFF.

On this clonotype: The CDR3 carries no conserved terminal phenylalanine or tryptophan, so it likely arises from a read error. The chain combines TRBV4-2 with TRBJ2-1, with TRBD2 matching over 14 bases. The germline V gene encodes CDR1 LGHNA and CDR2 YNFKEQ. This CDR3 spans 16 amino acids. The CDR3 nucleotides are TGTGCCAGCAACCAAACCGGGACTAGCGGGAGTGATGAGCAGTTCTTA. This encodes CASNQTGTSGSDEQFL.

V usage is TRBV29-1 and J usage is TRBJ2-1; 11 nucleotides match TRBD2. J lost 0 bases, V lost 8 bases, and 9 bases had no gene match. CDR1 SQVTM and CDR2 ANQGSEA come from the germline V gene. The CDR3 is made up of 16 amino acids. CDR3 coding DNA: TGCAGCATAGGGACTAGCGGACCCTCCTCCTACAATGAGCAGTTCTTC. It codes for CSIGTSGPSSYNEQFF.